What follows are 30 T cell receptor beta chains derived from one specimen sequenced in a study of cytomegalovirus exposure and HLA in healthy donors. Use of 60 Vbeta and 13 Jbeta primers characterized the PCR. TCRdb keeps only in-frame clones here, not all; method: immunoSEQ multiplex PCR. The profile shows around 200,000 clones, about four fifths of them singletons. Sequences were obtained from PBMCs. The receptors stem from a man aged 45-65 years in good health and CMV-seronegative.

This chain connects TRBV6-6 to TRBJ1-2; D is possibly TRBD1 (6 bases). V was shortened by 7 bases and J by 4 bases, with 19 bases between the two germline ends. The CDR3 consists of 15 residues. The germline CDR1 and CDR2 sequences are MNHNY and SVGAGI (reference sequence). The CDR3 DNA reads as TGTGCCAGCAAACACAAACAGGGACCGTTCTATGGCTACACCTTC. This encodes CASKHKQGPFYGYTF.

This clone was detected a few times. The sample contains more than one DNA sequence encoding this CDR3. Here the CDR3 DNA reads TGCGCCAGCAGCTCGGGCGGGAGCTCCTACAATGAGCAGTTCTTC. Amino acid sequence: CASSSGGSSYNEQFF. The J gene is TRBJ2-1, the V gene TRBV5-1; TRBD2 matches at 7 bases. This CDR3 contains 15 residues. Trimming at V came to 3 bases and at J to 0 bases, leaving 3 bases not matched to a gene. Germline CDR1 and CDR2: SGHRS and YFSETQ.

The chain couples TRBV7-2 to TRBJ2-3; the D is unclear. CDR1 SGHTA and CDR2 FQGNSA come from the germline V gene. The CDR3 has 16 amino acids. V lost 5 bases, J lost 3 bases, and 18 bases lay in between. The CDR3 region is CASSERSGVGTDTQYF. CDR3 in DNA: TGTGCCAGCAGCGAGAGGTCTGGAGTCGGGACAGATACGCAGTATTTT.

DNA for the CDR3: TGTGCCAGCTCAACCCGGACAGTCCAAGAGACCCAGTACTTC. Amino acids: CASSTRTVQETQYF. V is TRBV18 and J is TRBJ2-5, with D possibly TRBD1 on 6 matching bases. Trimming removed 5 bases at V and 1 base at J, with 11 bases between. In germline, CDR1 is KGHSH, CDR2 LQKENI. CDR3 length: 14 amino acids.

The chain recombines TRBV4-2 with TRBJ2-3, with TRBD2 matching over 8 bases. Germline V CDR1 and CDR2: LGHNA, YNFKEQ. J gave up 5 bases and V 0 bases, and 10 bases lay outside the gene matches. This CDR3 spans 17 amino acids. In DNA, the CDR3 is TGTGCCAGCAGCCAAGATAACCAGCGGGGGTACGGAGATACGCAGTATTTT. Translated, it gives CASSQDNQRGYGDTQYF.

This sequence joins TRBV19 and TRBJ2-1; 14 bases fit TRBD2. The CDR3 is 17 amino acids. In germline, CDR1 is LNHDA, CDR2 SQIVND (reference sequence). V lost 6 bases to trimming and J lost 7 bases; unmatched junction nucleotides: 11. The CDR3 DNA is TGTGCCAGTAGGTTTAAACCCCGACTAGCGGGAGGGAATGAGCAGTTCTTC. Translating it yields CASRFKPRLAGGNEQFF.

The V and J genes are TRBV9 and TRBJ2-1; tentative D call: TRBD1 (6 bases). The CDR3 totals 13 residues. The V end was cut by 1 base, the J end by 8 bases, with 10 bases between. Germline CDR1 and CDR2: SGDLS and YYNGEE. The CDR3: CASSVQQGDEQFF. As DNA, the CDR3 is TGTGCCAGCAGCGTACAACAGGGCGATGAGCAGTTCTTC.

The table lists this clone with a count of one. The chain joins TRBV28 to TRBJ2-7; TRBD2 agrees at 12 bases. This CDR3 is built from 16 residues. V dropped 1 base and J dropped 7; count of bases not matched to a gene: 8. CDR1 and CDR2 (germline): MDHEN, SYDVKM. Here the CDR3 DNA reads TGTGCCAGCAGTTTATCGACTAGCGGGAGAACCGGGGAGCAGTACTTC. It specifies CASSLSTSGRTGEQYF. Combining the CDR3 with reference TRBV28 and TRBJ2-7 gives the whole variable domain DVKVTQSSRYLVKRTGEKVFLECVQDMDHENMFWYRQDPGLGLRLIYFSYDVKMKEKGDIPEGYSVSREKKERFSLILESASTNQTSMYLCASSLSTSGRTGEQYFGPGTRLTVT.

In DNA form, the CDR3 reads TGTGCCAGCAGCAAGGGGGGACCTTACGAGCAGTACTTC. This encodes CASSKGGPYEQYF. The chain combines TRBV21-1 with TRBJ2-7; TRBD2 was called by the table and not checked on the DNA. TRBV21-1 is listed as a pseudogene. This CDR3 contains 13 residues.

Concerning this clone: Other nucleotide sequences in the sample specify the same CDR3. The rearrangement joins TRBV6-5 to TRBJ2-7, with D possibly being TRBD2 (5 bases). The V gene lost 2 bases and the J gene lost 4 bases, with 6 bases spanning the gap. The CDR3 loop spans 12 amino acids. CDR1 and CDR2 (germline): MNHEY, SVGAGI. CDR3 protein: CASSYAGYEQYF. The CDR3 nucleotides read TGTGCCAGCAGTTACGCGGGTTACGAGCAGTACTTC.

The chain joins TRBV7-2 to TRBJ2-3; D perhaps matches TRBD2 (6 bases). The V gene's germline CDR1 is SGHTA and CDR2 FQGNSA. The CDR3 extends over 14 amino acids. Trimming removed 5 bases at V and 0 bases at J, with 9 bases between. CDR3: CASSPGESTDTQYF. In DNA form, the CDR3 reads TGTGCCAGCAGCCCGGGGGAGAGCACAGATACGCAGTATTTT.

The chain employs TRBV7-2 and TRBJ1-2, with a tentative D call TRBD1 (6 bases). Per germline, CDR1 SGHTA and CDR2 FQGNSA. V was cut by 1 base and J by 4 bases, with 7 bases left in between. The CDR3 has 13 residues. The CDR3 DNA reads TGTGCCAGCAGCTTAGAACAGGGCTATGGCTACACCTTC. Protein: CASSLEQGYGYTF.

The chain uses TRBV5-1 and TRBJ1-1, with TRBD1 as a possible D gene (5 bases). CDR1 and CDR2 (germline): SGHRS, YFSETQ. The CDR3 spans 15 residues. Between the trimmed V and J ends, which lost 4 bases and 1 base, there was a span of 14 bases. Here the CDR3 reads CASSPPGLQNTEAFF. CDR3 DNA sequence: TGCGCCAGCAGCCCCCCGGGACTCCAGAACACTGAAGCTTTCTTT.

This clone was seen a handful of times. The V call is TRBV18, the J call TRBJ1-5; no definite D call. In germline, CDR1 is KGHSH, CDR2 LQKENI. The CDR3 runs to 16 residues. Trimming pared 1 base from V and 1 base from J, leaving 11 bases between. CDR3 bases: TGTGCCAGCTCACCACAGACACCTTTGAGCAATCAGCCCCAGCATTTT. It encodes CASSPQTPLSNQPQHF.

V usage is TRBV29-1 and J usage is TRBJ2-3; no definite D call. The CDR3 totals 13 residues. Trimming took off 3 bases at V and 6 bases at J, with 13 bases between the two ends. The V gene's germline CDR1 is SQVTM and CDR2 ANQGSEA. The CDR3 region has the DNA TGCAGCGTTGACGGTCCGCAAACGGATACGCAGTATTTT. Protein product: CSVDGPQTDTQYF.

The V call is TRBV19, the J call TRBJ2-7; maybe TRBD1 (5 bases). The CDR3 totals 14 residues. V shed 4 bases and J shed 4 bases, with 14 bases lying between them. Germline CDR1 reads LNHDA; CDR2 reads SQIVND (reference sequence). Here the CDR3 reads CASSTEGVPYEQYF. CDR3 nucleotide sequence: TGTGCCAGTAGTACCGAAGGGGTCCCGTACGAGCAGTACTTC.

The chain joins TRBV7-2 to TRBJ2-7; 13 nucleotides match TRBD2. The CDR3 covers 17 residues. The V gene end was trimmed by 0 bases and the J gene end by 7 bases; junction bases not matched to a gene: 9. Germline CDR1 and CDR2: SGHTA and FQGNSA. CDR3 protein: CASSLAAGTSGAGEQYF. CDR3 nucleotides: TGTGCCAGCAGCTTAGCGGCGGGGACTAGCGGGGCAGGAGAGCAGTACTTC.

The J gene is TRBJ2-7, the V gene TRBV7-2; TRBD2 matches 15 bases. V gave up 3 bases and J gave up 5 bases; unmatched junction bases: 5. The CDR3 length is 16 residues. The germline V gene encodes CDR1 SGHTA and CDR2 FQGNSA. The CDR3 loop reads CASSLGTSGRFHEQYF. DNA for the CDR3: TGTGCCAGCAGCTTGGGGACTAGCGGGAGGTTCCACGAGCAGTACTTC. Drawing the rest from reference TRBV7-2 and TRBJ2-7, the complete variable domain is GAGVSQSPSNKVTEKGKDVELRCDPISGHTALYWYRQSLGQGLEFLIYFQGNSAPDKSGLPSDRFSAERTGGSVSTLTIQRTQQEDSAVYLCASSLGTSGRFHEQYFGPGTRLTVT.

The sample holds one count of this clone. DNA of the CDR3: TGTGCCAGCAGCTTAACCCACGAGGATTTCAATGAGCAGTTCTTC. Its protein product is CASSLTHEDFNEQFF. The V call is TRBV7-3, the J call TRBJ2-1; D ambiguous. Deletions cut 0 bases from V and 6 bases from J, with 12 bases between. In germline, CDR1 is SGHTA, CDR2 FQGTGA. The CDR3 is 15 amino acids.

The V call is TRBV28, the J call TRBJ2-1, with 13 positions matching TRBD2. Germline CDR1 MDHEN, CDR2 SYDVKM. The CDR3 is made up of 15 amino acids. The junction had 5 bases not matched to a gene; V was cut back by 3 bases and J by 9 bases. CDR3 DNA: TGTGCCAGCAGTTTTAGGACTAGCGGGAGAAGTGAGCAGTTCTTC. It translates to CASSFRTSGRSEQFF.

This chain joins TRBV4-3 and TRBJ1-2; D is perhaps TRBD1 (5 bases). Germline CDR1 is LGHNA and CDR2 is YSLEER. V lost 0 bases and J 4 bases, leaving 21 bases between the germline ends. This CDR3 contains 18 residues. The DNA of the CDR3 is TGCGCCAGCAGCCAAGACCACAGGAAAGGTCAGGTCTTCTATGGCTACACCTTC. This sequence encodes CASSQDHRKGQVFYGYTF.

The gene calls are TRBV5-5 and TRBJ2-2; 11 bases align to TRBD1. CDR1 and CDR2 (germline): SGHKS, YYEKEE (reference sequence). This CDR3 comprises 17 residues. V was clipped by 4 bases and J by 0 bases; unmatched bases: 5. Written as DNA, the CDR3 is TGTGCCAGCAGCCGGACAGGGGGCCGGGCGAACACCGGGGAGCTGTTTTTT. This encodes CASSRTGGRANTGELFF.

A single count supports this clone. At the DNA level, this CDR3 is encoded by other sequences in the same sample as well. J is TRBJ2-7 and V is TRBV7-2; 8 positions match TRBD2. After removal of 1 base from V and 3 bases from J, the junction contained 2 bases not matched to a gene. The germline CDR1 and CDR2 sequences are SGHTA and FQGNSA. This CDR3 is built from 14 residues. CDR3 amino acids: CASSLGLAGYEQYF. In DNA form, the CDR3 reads TGTGCCAGCAGCTTAGGGCTAGCGGGCTACGAGCAGTACTTC.

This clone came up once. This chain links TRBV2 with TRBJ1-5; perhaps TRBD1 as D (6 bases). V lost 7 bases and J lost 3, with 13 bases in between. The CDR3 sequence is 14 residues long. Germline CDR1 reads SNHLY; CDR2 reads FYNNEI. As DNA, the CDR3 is TGTGCCAGCACCCAAACAGGGATCAATCAGCCCCAGCATTTT. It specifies CASTQTGINQPQHF.

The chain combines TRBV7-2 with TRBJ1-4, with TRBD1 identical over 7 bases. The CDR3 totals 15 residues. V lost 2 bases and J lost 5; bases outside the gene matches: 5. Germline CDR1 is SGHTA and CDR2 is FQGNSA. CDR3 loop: CASSLMTGRNEKLFF. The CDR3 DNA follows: TGTGCCAGCAGCTTAATGACAGGGAGGAATGAAAAACTGTTTTTT.

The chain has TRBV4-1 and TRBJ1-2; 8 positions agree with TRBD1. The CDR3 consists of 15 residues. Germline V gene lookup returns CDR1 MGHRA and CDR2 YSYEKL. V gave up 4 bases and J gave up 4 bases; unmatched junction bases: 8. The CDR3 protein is CASSPLQGAVYGYTF. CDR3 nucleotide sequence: TGCGCCAGCAGCCCCCTGCAGGGGGCTGTCTATGGCTACACCTTC.

CDR3 protein: CASSHTSGANVLTF. In nucleotides, the CDR3 is TGTGCCAGCAGCCACACGTCTGGGGCCAACGTCCTGACTTTC. The rearrangement joins TRBV9 to TRBJ2-6; D unclear. The CDR3 totals 14 residues. Germline V gene sequence: CDR1 SGDLS, CDR2 YYNGEE. The V end was cut by 4 bases, the J end by 1 base, with 6 bases between.

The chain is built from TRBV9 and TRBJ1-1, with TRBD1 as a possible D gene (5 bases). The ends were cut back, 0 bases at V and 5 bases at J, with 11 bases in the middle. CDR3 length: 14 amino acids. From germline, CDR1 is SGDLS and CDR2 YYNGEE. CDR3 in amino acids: CASSVDWGGTEAFF. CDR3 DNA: TGTGCCAGCAGCGTAGATTGGGGGGGTACTGAAGCTTTCTTT.

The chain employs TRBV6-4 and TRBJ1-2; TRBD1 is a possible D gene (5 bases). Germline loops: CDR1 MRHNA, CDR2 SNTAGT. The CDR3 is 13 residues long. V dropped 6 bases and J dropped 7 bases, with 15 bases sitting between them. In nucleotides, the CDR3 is TGTGCCAGCAGAATGACAGATTCCGGTGGCTACACCTTC. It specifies CASRMTDSGGYTF.

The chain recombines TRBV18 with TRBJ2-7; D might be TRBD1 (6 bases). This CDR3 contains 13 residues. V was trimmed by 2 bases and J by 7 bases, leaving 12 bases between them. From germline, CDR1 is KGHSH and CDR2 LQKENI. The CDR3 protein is CASSPMGAVEQYF. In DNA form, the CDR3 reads TGTGCCAGCTCACCAATGGGGGCGGTTGAGCAGTACTTC.